Following are 21 T cell receptor beta chains from one sample sequenced in a study of identical twins. One entry per CDR3 protein, called by TCRdb with MiXCR from the 5' RACE reads. Among approximately 590,000 distinct CDR3 sequences listed, just under 10% were seen once. Another study also made use of these data, one on yellow fever vaccine responses in identical twins.

The material sequenced was PBMCs. These receptors were taken from a woman aged 18-29 years in good health.

This clonotype has more than one count but fewer than ten. V usage is TRBV7-9 and J usage is TRBJ1-5; D is perhaps TRBD1 (5 bases). The CDR3 covers 11 residues. Germline lookup yields CDR1 SEHNR and CDR2 FQNEAQ (reference sequence). V dropped 1 base and J dropped 13 bases, with 8 bases sitting between them. CDR3 loop: CASSLGDRQHF. Written as DNA, the CDR3 is TGTGCCAGCAGCTTAGGGGACCGACAGCATTTT.

The chain has TRBV29-1 and TRBJ2-3, with 7 bases identical to TRBD2. The trim removed 3 bases at V and 10 bases at J, leaving 13 bases unmatched. The CDR3 totals 14 residues. CDR1 and CDR2 (germline): SQVTM, ANQGSEA. The CDR3 loop reads CSVEGGENGLAQYF. The CDR3 nucleotides are TGCAGCGTTGAGGGGGGGGAAAACGGATTGGCGCAGTATTTT.

The chain carries TRBV12-3 or TRBV12-4 and TRBJ2-7, with TRBD2 matching over 11 bases. V was clipped by 8 bases and J by 0 bases; unmatched bases: 12. The CDR3 contains 17 residues. The CDR3 DNA reads as TGTGCCAGCGGCGGTGGGACTAGCGGAAAACGCTCCTACGAGCAGTACTTC. It translates to CASGGGTSGKRSYEQYF.

The sample holds a few counts of this clonotype. The V and J genes are TRBV4-3 and TRBJ2-2; D gene ambiguous. CDR3 length equals 18 residues. Germline V gene lookup returns CDR1 LGHNA and CDR2 YSLEER. V was cut by 0 bases and J by 0 bases, with 14 bases left in between. The CDR3 reads CASSQDWAAPANTGELFF. CDR3 DNA sequence: TGCGCCAGCAGCCAAGATTGGGCAGCCCCAGCGAACACCGGGGAGCTGTTTTTT.

The chain recombines TRBV6-1 with TRBJ2-2; D is ambiguous. Per germline, CDR1 MNHNS and CDR2 SASEGT. Trimming removed 3 bases from V and 5 bases from J, with 16 bases in between. The length of the CDR3 is 16 residues. The CDR3 DNA reads TGTGCCAGCAGTGAGATCCCTCCCGCACTTACCGGGGAGCTGTTTTTT. Amino acid sequence: CASSEIPPALTGELFF.

This clonotype was detected ten times or more. The chain employs TRBV5-1 and TRBJ1-1; tentative D call: TRBD1 (6 bases). Germline-derived CDR1 and CDR2 are SGHRS and YFSETQ. The CDR3 is 14 residues long. Trimming removed 5 bases from V and 1 base from J, with 12 bases in between. The CDR3 region is CASRSGQTNTEAFF. As DNA, the CDR3 is TGCGCCAGCAGGTCCGGACAGACGAACACTGAAGCTTTCTTT.

Many counts were recorded for this clonotype. This rearrangement joins TRBV10-3 to TRBJ2-2; 10 nucleotides agree with TRBD1. Germline values: CDR1 ENHRY, CDR2 SYGVKD. The trim removed 4 bases at V and 5 bases at J, leaving 7 bases unmatched. The CDR3 is made up of 16 amino acids. The DNA of the CDR3 is TGTGCCATCAGTGGATCTCCGGACAGGGGGACCGGGGAGCTGTTTTTT. Its translation is CAISGSPDRGTGELFF.

V and J are TRBV5-1 and TRBJ2-1, with a tentative D call TRBD1 (5 bases). The V gene's germline CDR1 is SGHRS and CDR2 YFSETQ. Trimming shortened V by 0 bases and J by 2 bases, and 9 bases separated the two germline ends. The CDR3 has 15 amino acids. CDR3 region: CASSLGGPPYNEQFF. In DNA form, the CDR3 reads TGCGCCAGCAGCTTGGGGGGCCCGCCCTACAATGAGCAGTTCTTC.

The V call is TRBV6-1, the J call TRBJ1-4; D uncertain. The V gene's germline CDR1 is MNHNS and CDR2 SASEGT. The CDR3 totals 13 residues. V gave up 8 bases and J gave up 5 bases, with 12 bases separating them. The CDR3 bases are TGTGCCAGCCTCCAGGATTTAAATGAAAAACTGTTTTTT. Amino acids: CASLQDLNEKLFF.

In DNA form, the CDR3 reads TGTGCCAGCAGCTTAGGGCTCACATCTTACGAGCAGTACTTC. Translation gives CASSLGLTSYEQYF. The genes are TRBV7-9 and TRBJ2-7; D gene unclear. The CDR3 runs to 14 residues. V lost 1 base to trimming and J lost 4 bases, with 11 bases between them. CDR1 is SEHNR and CDR2 is FQNEAQ in the germline V gene (reference sequence).

Only a few counts were recorded for this clonotype. The V call is TRBV28, the J call TRBJ2-7; D is unclear. The V and J ends lost 6 bases and 2 bases respectively, with 17 bases between them. This CDR3 has 15 residues. The germline CDR1 and CDR2 sequences are MDHEN and SYDVKM. CDR3 protein: CASRGEVGPTYEQYF. Here the CDR3 DNA reads TGTGCCAGCAGAGGAGAAGTTGGGCCAACCTACGAGCAGTACTTC.

The gene calls are TRBV7-9 and TRBJ2-1; 9 bases are a match to TRBD2. Germline CDR1 reads SEHNR; CDR2 reads FQNEAQ (reference sequence). This CDR3 is 15 amino acids long. V lost 5 bases, J lost 5 bases, and 7 bases stayed unmatched. The CDR3 DNA is TGTGCCAGCAGCACCGAGGCGGGGGGGCACAATGAGCAGTTCTTC. Translating it yields CASSTEAGGHNEQFF.

This chain links TRBV7-9 with TRBJ2-3; TRBD2 might be the D (6 bases). V lost 3 bases and J 1 base, leaving 8 bases between the germline ends. The CDR3 consists of 14 residues. CDR1 SEHNR and CDR2 FQNEAQ come from the germline V gene (reference sequence). The CDR3 region is CASSFVAGTDTQYF. CDR3 bases: TGTGCCAGCAGCTTTGTAGCGGGCACAGATACGCAGTATTTT.

This clonotype was seen a few times. The CDR3 nucleotides are TGTGCCACCAGTGAACGGGAGCAGGAGTCCGGGGAGCTGTTTTTT. It specifies CATSEREQESGELFF. This chain joins TRBV24-1 and TRBJ2-2, with a weak D call TRBD2 (6 bases). The CDR3 consists of 15 residues. Germline V gene data show CDR1 as KGHDR and CDR2 as SFDVKD. Trimming took 4 bases from V and 6 from J, leaving 14 bases between them.

The chain combines TRBV19 with TRBJ2-7; TRBD1 matches 8 bases. V gave up 1 base and J gave up 5 bases; unmatched junction bases: 7. This CDR3 comprises 15 residues. Germline CDR1 LNHDA, CDR2 SQIVND (reference sequence). The CDR3 region is CASSIGTGLRDEQYF. The CDR3 DNA is TGTGCCAGTAGTATAGGGACAGGGCTCCGGGACGAGCAGTACTTC.

This clonotype was recorded at least ten times. The CDR3, as DNA: TGTGCCACGTTACCGGGACTAGCGGGCAATGAGCAGTTCTTC. This encodes CATLPGLAGNEQFF. The V and J genes are TRBV10-3 and TRBJ2-1; 12 bases map to TRBD2. Trimming removed 10 bases from V and 6 bases from J; junction bases left unmatched: 7. The length of the CDR3 is 14 residues. Germline values: CDR1 ENHRY, CDR2 SYGVKD.

The rearrangement joins TRBV5-1 to TRBJ1-1; 9 bases are a match to TRBD1. J lost 4 bases, V lost 0 bases, and 10 bases had no gene match. This CDR3 is 17 amino acids long. Per germline, CDR1 SGHRS and CDR2 YFSETQ. The CDR3: CASSLAGTGRGVTEAFF. CDR3 bases: TGCGCCAGCAGCTTGGCGGGGACAGGGAGAGGTGTCACTGAAGCTTTCTTT.

The chain employs TRBV7-9 and TRBJ2-3, with D hard to call. CDR3 length equals 13 residues. Germline CDR1 is SEHNR and CDR2 is FQNEAQ (reference sequence). Deletions cut 1 base from V and 5 bases from J, with 7 bases between. The CDR3 region is CASSLVGRDTQYF. The DNA of the CDR3 is TGTGCCAGCAGCTTAGTCGGGCGAGATACGCAGTATTTT.

This chain connects TRBV20-1 to TRBJ1-3; D unresolved. Trimming left V 3 bases short and J 0 bases short, with 12 bases between. Per the germline V gene, CDR1 is DFQATT and CDR2 is SNEGSKA (reference sequence). This CDR3 has 15 amino acids. In nucleotides, the CDR3 is TGCAGTGCTAGGAGCAGGCCGAACTCTGGAAACACCATATATTTT. As protein: CSARSRPNSGNTIYF.

This clonotype occurred a few times. Here the CDR3 DNA reads TGTGCCAGCGGAAAGGGGGCTGAGGGTGAAAAACTGTTTTTT. It encodes CASGKGAEGEKLFF. The V gene is TRBV7-9, the J gene TRBJ1-4; 7 positions match TRBD1. The germline gives CDR1 SEHNR, CDR2 FQNEAQ (reference sequence). The trim removed 8 bases at V and 7 bases at J, leaving 10 bases unmatched. This CDR3 has 14 amino acids.

The sample holds many counts of this clonotype. The chain has TRBV18 and TRBJ2-1; the D is unclear. V was cut by 1 base and J by 8 bases, with 12 bases left in between. This CDR3 spans 14 amino acids. Germline V gives CDR1 KGHSH, CDR2 LQKENI. CDR3 sequence reads: CASSPLALTDEQFF. The CDR3 DNA follows: TGTGCCAGCTCACCACTTGCGCTCACCGATGAGCAGTTCTTC.